What follows are 15 T cell receptor beta chains derived from one specimen sequenced in a study of metastatic and nonmetastatic thyroid tumors (dated by TCRdb to about 2020). Before undergoing thyroid surgery, none of the patients had been given any kind of treatment. Receptors were amplified or captured by PCR. The data were produced on an Illumina HiSeq 4000. TCRdb trimmed the raw reads at Q25, called clones with MiXCR and kept productive beta chains. This sample lists 25,000 to 30,000 clones; roughly 23% were detected once. 14% to 15% of the sample is held by the ten biggest clonotypes. Material for sequencing was blood. The source is a female donor with papillary thyroid cancer or a benign thyroid nodule (not recorded which). Some clones in this sample may be carry-over from other donors' samples.

This clone was seen repeatedly, ten times or more. This same CDR3 is encoded by further DNA sequences in the sample. The V call is TRBV24-1, the J call TRBJ1-1; D unresolved. The CDR3 is 13 residues long. Germline V gene data show CDR1 as KGHDR and CDR2 as SFDVKD. V lost 5 bases to trimming and J lost 2 bases, with 8 bases between them. DNA for the CDR3: TGTGCCACCAGTGGGAACAGCAACACTGAAGCTTTCTTT. Amino acid sequence: CATSGNSNTEAFF.

This clone was counted ten times or more. The chain joins TRBV9 to TRBJ2-7; D is perhaps TRBD2 (6 bases). CDR1 and CDR2 from the germline V gene are SGDLS and YYNGEE. Trimming left V 2 bases short and J 2 bases short, with 8 bases between. The CDR3 is made up of 13 amino acids. This CDR3 is CASSVDYTYEQYF. The CDR3 coding sequence is TGTGCCAGCAGCGTGGACTATACCTACGAGCAGTACTTC.

The chain is built from TRBV20-1 and TRBJ2-1; 7 nucleotides line up with TRBD1. Germline V CDR1 and CDR2: DFQATT, SNEGSKA (reference sequence). CDR3 length equals 14 residues. The V gene end was trimmed by 6 bases and the J gene end by 8 bases; junction bases not matched to a gene: 13. CDR3 region: CSAQDRVLSYEQFF. Written as DNA, the CDR3 is TGCAGTGCCCAAGACAGGGTCTTGTCCTATGAGCAGTTCTTC.

Ten or more counts support this clone. At one end, the junction sequence differs from germline, possibly due to a read error. Within the sample, other DNA sequences also encode this same CDR3. V and J are TRBV5-1 and TRBJ2-3; D is possibly TRBD1 (6 bases). The CDR3 sequence is 14 residues long. Germline V gene data show CDR1 as SGHRS and CDR2 as YFSETQ. CDR3 residues: CTSSLNRDTDTQYF. CDR3 nucleotides: TGCACCAGCAGCTTGAACAGGGACACAGATACGCAGTATTTT.

With respect to this clone: In this CDR3 the conserved last residue, phenylalanine or tryptophan, is missing, so a read error is likely. The chain joins TRBV7-2 to TRBJ2-5; D call uncertain. This CDR3 is built from 14 residues. V lost 0 bases and J 4 bases, leaving 9 bases between the germline ends. In germline, CDR1 is SGHTA, CDR2 FQGNSA. The CDR3 protein is CASSLAVGPETQYS. In DNA, the CDR3 is TGTGCCAGCAGCTTAGCGGTAGGGCCAGAGACCCAGTACTCC.

This chain links TRBV30 with TRBJ1-2, with a weak D call TRBD1 (6 bases). Germline CDR1 GTSNPN, CDR2 SVGIG (reference sequence). V was shortened by 0 bases and J by 6 bases, with 17 bases between the two germline ends. The CDR3 has 15 residues. The CDR3 here is CAWSVGKGVAHGYTF. CDR3 sequence (DNA): TGTGCCTGGAGTGTGGGCAAGGGGGTCGCACATGGCTACACCTTC.

This clone occurred many times. The J gene is TRBJ2-2, the V gene TRBV20-1; 8 bases agree with TRBD1. The CDR3 covers 16 residues. Germline assignment: CDR1 DFQATT and CDR2 SNEGSKA (reference sequence). V was clipped by 6 bases and J by 2 bases; unmatched bases: 11. In DNA, the CDR3 is TGCAGTGCCAGTCCGGGACAGGCACCCAACACCGGGGAGCTGTTTTTT. It is translated as CSASPGQAPNTGELFF.

There are many counts of this clone. This chain links TRBV12-3 or TRBV12-4 with TRBJ2-3; no reliable D call. V lost 1 base to trimming and J lost 4 bases, with 15 bases between them. The CDR3 runs to 16 residues. CDR3 coding DNA: TGTGCCAGCAGTTTAGTGGGCGGTCCCTTGGCAGATACGCAGTATTTT. This encodes CASSLVGGPLADTQYF.

This clone has more than one count but fewer than ten. This chain uses TRBV6-1 with TRBJ1-5, with D uncertain. V lost 4 bases and J lost 4, with 14 bases in between. The germline V gene encodes CDR1 MNHNS and CDR2 SASEGT. The CDR3 consists of 15 residues. CDR3 protein: CASSVRGELNQPQHF. The DNA for the CDR3 is TGTGCCAGCAGTGTACGCGGGGAGTTGAATCAGCCCCAGCATTTT.

J is TRBJ2-1 and V is TRBV20-1, with 9 positions matching TRBD2. Trimming took 8 bases from V and 7 from J; bases not matched to a gene: 18. The CDR3 runs to 16 residues. From germline, CDR1 is DFQATT and CDR2 SNEGSKA (reference sequence). The CDR3 DNA is TGCAGTCTCGGTGGGTCTAGCGGGGATCGCCTAAATGAGCAGTTCTTC. Protein sequence: CSLGGSSGDRLNEQFF.

The chain combines TRBV7-6 with TRBJ1-2; 8 bases agree with TRBD1. Germline V CDR1 and CDR2: SGHVS, FNYEAQ. This CDR3 comprises 15 residues. J was trimmed by 1 base and V by 4 bases; bases with no gene match: 5. In DNA, the CDR3 is TGTGCCAGCAGCTCCGGGACAGGCTTTAACTATGGCTACACCTTC. Its translation is CASSSGTGFNYGYTF.

This clone was counted ten times or more. A read error is possible here, since a much larger clone lies one base away. The genes are TRBV6-1 and TRBJ2-1; tentatively, D is TRBD2 (6 bases). Germline V gene sequence: CDR1 MNHNS, CDR2 SASEGT. CDR3 length: 14 amino acids. The CDR3 DNA sequence: TGTGCCAGCAGGCCGGGAGTCTCCTACAATGAGCGGTTCTTC. Translating it yields CASRPGVSYNERFF.

This clone came up a few times. Other DNA sequences from this sample encode an identical CDR3 as well. The rearrangement uses TRBV4-2 and TRBJ2-3; possibly TRBD2 for D (6 bases). The germline V gene encodes CDR1 LGHNA and CDR2 YNFKEQ. Trimming pared 1 base from V and 0 bases from J, leaving 8 bases between. This CDR3 is 15 amino acids long. CDR3 in DNA: TGTGCCAGCAGCCAAGTTAGCGGTAGCACAGATACGCAGTATTTT. Translation: CASSQVSGSTDTQYF.

This clone has ten or more counts. The chain has TRBV12-3 or TRBV12-4 and TRBJ1-1; D unclear. The CDR3 consists of 13 residues. Trimming removed 5 bases at V and 1 base at J, with 8 bases between. In DNA, the CDR3 is TGTGCCAGCAGTCTGGCAGGGAACACTGAAGCTTTCTTT. Protein product: CASSLAGNTEAFF.

This chain joins TRBV20-1 and TRBJ2-7; D assignment may be TRBD1 or TRBD2 (5 bases each). The CDR3 length is 14 residues. V was cut by 5 bases and J by 3 bases, with 17 bases left in between. The V gene's germline CDR1 is DFQATT and CDR2 SNEGSKA (reference sequence). The CDR3 bases are TGCAGTGCTCCCCGGACATCGGGAATCTACGAGCAGTACTTC. Protein: CSAPRTSGIYEQYF.